This passage covers 25 T cell receptor beta chains from one sample sequenced in a study of T cells after yellow fever vaccination. TCRdb re-derived calls from the 5' RACE reads in MiXCR, one entry per CDR3 protein. The repertoire holds about 330,000 distinct CDR3 sequences, with about 6.9% as singletons. The source was PBMCs, collected about 49 days after the first yellow fever vaccination. Receptors originate from a man younger than 30 who received the YFV17D yellow fever vaccine.

This rearrangement joins TRBV5-4 to TRBJ2-1; perhaps TRBD2 as D (6 bases). The CDR3 totals 14 residues. Between the trimmed V and J ends, which lost 6 bases and 4 bases, there was a span of 14 bases. Looked up from germline, CDR1 is SGHNT and CDR2 is YYREEE (reference sequence). The CDR3 bases are TGTGCCAGCACCTCCTCGGGAGAGTACAATGAGCAGTTCTTC. This encodes CASTSSGEYNEQFF.

In this sample, this clonotype turned up a few times. The gene calls are TRBV5-4 and TRBJ2-1; D might be TRBD2 (5 bases). The CDR3 totals 15 residues. Germline V gene sequence: CDR1 SGHNT, CDR2 YYREEE (reference sequence). Trimming stripped 2 bases from V and 0 bases from J, with 9 bases between. CDR3 region: CASSFPGSSYNEQFF. The CDR3 region has the DNA TGTGCCAGCAGCTTTCCTGGGAGCTCCTACAATGAGCAGTTCTTC.

This clonotype was detected a few times. The chain has TRBV9 and TRBJ1-1; 9 nucleotides agree with TRBD1. The CDR3 is 16 amino acids. CDR1 and CDR2 (germline): SGDLS, YYNGEE. The trim removed 0 bases at V and 0 bases at J, leaving 3 bases unmatched. CDR3 bases: TGTGCCAGCAGCGTAGACTGGACAGGGGTGAACACTGAAGCTTTCTTT. Protein sequence: CASSVDWTGVNTEAFF. Combining the CDR3 with reference TRBV9 and TRBJ1-1 gives the whole variable domain DSGVTQTPKHLITATGQRVTLRCSPRSGDLSVYWYQQSLDQGLQFLIQYYNGEERAKGNILERFSAQQFPDLHSELNLSSLELGDSALYFCASSVDWTGVNTEAFFGQGTRLTVV.

This clonotype has ten or more counts. This chain uses TRBV6-6 with TRBJ2-1, with D perhaps TRBD1 or TRBD2 (5 bases each). The V gene's germline CDR1 is MNHNY and CDR2 SVGAGI (reference sequence). This CDR3 has 12 residues. With 10 bases removed from V and 10 bases from J, the gap between germline ends came to 17 bases. The CDR3 DNA sequence: TGTGCCACCTTCCCTGGGGGAACCGAGCAGTTCTTC. This gives the protein CATFPGGTEQFF.

The V call is TRBV5-1, the J call TRBJ2-1; D possibly corresponds to TRBD2 (6 bases). Trimming took 7 bases from V and 7 from J, leaving 18 bases between them. The CDR3 extends over 14 amino acids. The V gene's germline CDR1 is SGHRS and CDR2 YFSETQ. This CDR3 reads CASPAGLSLNEQFF. The CDR3 nucleotides read TGCGCCAGCCCAGCGGGCCTAAGCCTAAATGAGCAGTTCTTC.

This chain uses TRBV12-3 or TRBV12-4 with TRBJ2-2; D is undetermined. The ends were cut back, 3 bases at V and 1 base at J, with 6 bases in the middle. This CDR3 spans 14 amino acids. The CDR3 DNA sequence: TGTGCCAGCAGTTTGGTCCTGAACACCGGGGAGCTGTTTTTT. Its protein product is CASSLVLNTGELFF.

This clonotype came up a few times. V usage is TRBV5-1 and J usage is TRBJ1-2, with 8 bases lining up with TRBD1. The CDR3 is 15 amino acids. Germline V gene lookup returns CDR1 SGHRS and CDR2 YFSETQ. V gave up 4 bases and J gave up 7 bases; unmatched junction bases: 12. CDR3 coding DNA: TGCGCCAGCAGCGCCGGACAGGGCGGAGTTGTTGGCTACACCTTC. It specifies CASSAGQGGVVGYTF. The complete variable domain, with remaining parts taken from reference TRBV5-1 and TRBJ1-2, reads KAGVTQTPRYLIKTRGQQVTLSCSPISGHRSVSWYQQTPGQGLQFLFEYFSETQRNKGNFPGRFSGRQFSNSRSEMNVSTLELGDSALYLCASSAGQGGVVGYTFGSGTRLTVV.

This clonotype was seen at least ten times. This chain uses TRBV7-9 with TRBJ2-1; TRBD1 matches at 10 bases. The germline V gene encodes CDR1 SEHNR and CDR2 FQNEAQ (reference sequence). V gave up 1 base and J gave up 6 bases; unmatched junction bases: 6. There are 16 residues in the CDR3. The CDR3 nucleotides are TGTGCCAGCAGCTTAGGCCGGACAGGGGGAGTCAATGAGCAGTTCTTC. It codes for CASSLGRTGGVNEQFF.

This clonotype occurred a few times. This rearrangement joins TRBV4-1 to TRBJ1-1; D ambiguous. The CDR3 is 15 amino acids. Germline CDR1 reads MGHRA; CDR2 reads YSYEKL. With 1 base removed from V and 2 bases from J, the gap between germline ends came to 11 bases. CDR3 in amino acids: CASSQGTRVNTEAFF. In DNA form, the CDR3 reads TGCGCCAGCAGCCAAGGAACCAGAGTAAACACTGAAGCTTTCTTT.

This clonotype came up a few times. V gene TRBV4-3 combines with J gene TRBJ2-1; D call uncertain. V lost 0 bases and J lost 0, with 6 bases in between. The CDR3 covers 15 residues. Germline V gene sequence: CDR1 LGHNA, CDR2 YSLEER. CDR3 sequence: CASSQDSSSYNEQFF. CDR3 nucleotide sequence: TGCGCCAGCAGCCAAGACAGTAGCTCCTACAATGAGCAGTTCTTC.

This clonotype came up many times. V and J are TRBV5-1 and TRBJ2-6; weak D call: TRBD2 (5 bases). Looked up from germline, CDR1 is SGHRS and CDR2 is YFSETQ. This CDR3 has 18 residues. V was clipped by 4 bases and J by 1 base, with 18 bases between them. The CDR3 DNA follows: TGCGCCAGCAGCCAACCCCCAGGTGGGGAGTCTGGGGCCAACGTCCTGACTTTC. This encodes CASSQPPGGESGANVLTF.

J is TRBJ2-2 and V is TRBV7-9, with D possibly matching TRBD1 (5 bases). V was pared by 5 bases and J by 4 bases, with 14 bases between. The CDR3 has 15 residues. The germline CDR1 and CDR2 sequences are SEHNR and FQNEAQ (reference sequence). The CDR3: CASSPMAGITGELFF. The CDR3 nucleotides are TGTGCCAGCAGCCCGATGGCAGGGATCACCGGGGAGCTGTTTTTT.

V is TRBV27 and J is TRBJ1-1; D is possibly TRBD1 (5 bases). Germline V CDR1 and CDR2: MNHEY, SMNVEV (reference sequence). V lost 2 bases and J 1 base, leaving 11 bases between the germline ends. The CDR3 covers 15 residues. The DNA of the CDR3 is TGTGCCAGCAGTTTAGCCGCCGGGACGAACACTGAAGCTTTCTTT. Translated, it gives CASSLAAGTNTEAFF.

As DNA, the CDR3 is TGTGCCACCAGCAGAAAAGAGACCCAGTACTTC. As protein: CATSRKETQYF. The chain employs TRBV15 and TRBJ2-5; D call uncertain. This CDR3 is built from 11 residues. Per germline, CDR1 LNHNV and CDR2 YYDKDF (reference sequence). The V gene lost 2 bases and the J gene lost 3 bases, with 1 base spanning the gap.

This clonotype was detected ten times or more. This chain joins TRBV6-2 or TRBV6-3 and TRBJ2-1; TRBD1 aligns across 8 bases. CDR1 is MNHEY and CDR2 is SVGEGT in the germline V gene. The CDR3 has 13 residues. Trimming cost V 4 bases and J 9 bases; bases outside gene matches: 5. CDR3 region: CASSWGQVIEQFF. As DNA, the CDR3 is TGTGCCAGCAGTTGGGGACAGGTCATTGAGCAGTTCTTC.

V and J are TRBV5-1 and TRBJ2-5, with D possibly being TRBD2 (5 bases). Trimming took 0 bases from V and 9 from J, leaving 18 bases between them. Germline V gives CDR1 SGHRS, CDR2 YFSETQ. The CDR3 runs to 15 residues. CDR3 sequence reads: CASSLEARTLGAQYF. The CDR3 DNA is TGCGCCAGCAGCTTGGAAGCGAGGACCCTCGGGGCCCAGTACTTC.

In the case of this clonotype: The junction and the germline gene differ at one end; a read error may be behind it. The rearrangement links TRBV5-1 to TRBJ2-2, with D perhaps TRBD2 (5 bases). The CDR3 consists of 15 residues. Per germline, CDR1 SGHRS and CDR2 YFSETQ. CDR3 loop: CASSLRRANTGEPFF. The CDR3, as DNA: TGCGCCAGCAGCTTGCGACGGGCGAACACCGGGGAGCCGTTTTTT. The whole variable domain, remainder taken from reference TRBV5-1 and TRBJ2-2, is KAGVTQTPRYLIKTRGQQVTLSCSPISGHRSVSWYQQTPGQGLQFLFEYFSETQRNKGNFPGRFSGRQFSNSRSEMNVSTLELGDSALYLCASSLRRANTGEPFFGEGSRLTVL.

This clonotype was picked up a small number of times. V and J are TRBV7-9 and TRBJ2-1, with a possible D match to TRBD1 (6 bases). V was trimmed by 4 bases and J by 8 bases, leaving 15 bases between them. Germline loops: CDR1 SEHNR, CDR2 FQNEAQ (reference sequence). CDR3 length: 14 amino acids. The CDR3 loop is CASSSVHREHEQFF. The CDR3 DNA is TGTGCCAGCAGCTCCGTGCACAGGGAACATGAGCAGTTCTTC.

This clonotype was recorded a few times. The chain is built from TRBV6-4 and TRBJ2-3; 10 bases map to TRBD2. V trimming: 0 bases; J trimming: 4 bases; junction bases outside the gene matches: 4. Germline V gives CDR1 MRHNA, CDR2 SNTAGT. The CDR3 is 16 residues long. CDR3 in amino acids: CASSDSASGGADTQYF. The CDR3 coding sequence is TGTGCCAGCAGTGACTCGGCTAGCGGGGGAGCAGATACGCAGTATTTT.

The sample holds a few counts of this clonotype. The chain is built from TRBV7-9 and TRBJ1-2; D remains unclear. There are 11 residues in the CDR3. From germline, CDR1 is SEHNR and CDR2 FQNEAQ (reference sequence). The V end lost 8 bases, the J end lost 6 bases, and 10 bases lay between the germline ends. This chain's CDR3 is CASEVGNGYTF. The CDR3 DNA reads as TGTGCCAGCGAAGTAGGAAATGGCTACACCTTC.

The chain recombines TRBV28 with TRBJ2-7, with 9 nucleotides matching TRBD1. The CDR3 sequence is 15 residues long. Trimming took 7 bases from V and 6 from J; bases not matched to a gene: 13. The germline V gene encodes CDR1 MDHEN and CDR2 SYDVKM. The CDR3 DNA follows: TGTGCCAGCACCACTGCCGGACAGGGGCCCGTCGAGCAGTACGTC. This codes for CASTTAGQGPVEQYV.

This clonotype was seen a few times. The chain carries TRBV19 and TRBJ2-3, with TRBD2 identical over 7 bases. The germline V gene has CDR1 LNHDA and CDR2 SQIVND (reference sequence). The CDR3 runs 13 residues. V shed 5 bases, J shed 7 bases, and the junction held 6 bases outside the gene matches. The CDR3 region is CASSRGGGNTQYF. CDR3 DNA: TGTGCCAGTAGTCGGGGCGGGGGTAATACGCAGTATTTT. The full variable domain, rest sourced from reference TRBV19 and TRBJ2-3, is DGGITQSPKYLFRKEGQNVTLSCEQNLNHDAMYWYRQDPGQGLRLIYYSQIVNDFQKGDIAEGYSVSREKKESFPLTVTSAQKNPTAFYLCASSRGGGNTQYFGPGTRLTVL.

This clonotype was counted a few times. The rearrangement links TRBV11-2 to TRBJ1-4, with 9 bases identical to TRBD1. V dropped 3 bases and J dropped 8; count of bases not matched to a gene: 4. This CDR3 is built from 14 residues. The V gene's germline CDR1 is SGHAT and CDR2 FQNNGV. The CDR3 is CASSFDRGGEKLFF. CDR3 sequence (DNA): TGTGCCAGCAGCTTTGACAGGGGGGGGGAAAAACTGTTTTTT.

The chain links TRBV27 to TRBJ2-7; D unresolved. This CDR3 is built from 13 residues. V was trimmed by 3 bases and J by 3 bases, leaving 9 bases between them. Germline lookup yields CDR1 MNHEY and CDR2 SMNVEV (reference sequence). The CDR3, as DNA: TGTGCCAGCAGTTTCGGTCTTCACTACGAGCAGTACTTC. This sequence encodes CASSFGLHYEQYF.

In its sample, this clonotype was seen a few times. V usage is TRBV6-5 and J usage is TRBJ2-5, with TRBD1 matching over 8 bases. Looked up from germline, CDR1 is MNHEY and CDR2 is SVGAGI. The CDR3 extends over 15 amino acids. Trimming took 4 bases from V and 2 from J; bases not matched to a gene: 6. CDR3 nucleotides: TGTGCCAGCAGTTTCTCTGACAGGGGTCAAGAGACCCAGTACTTC. Its protein is CASSFSDRGQETQYF.